This record covers a single TCR beta chain. The sample belongs to a study of technical replicates of blood from a few donors. Germline loops: CDR1 KGHSH, CDR2 LQKENI. The CDR3 extends over 20 amino acids. V lost 4 bases and J lost 4; bases outside the gene matches: 22. Assay used: immunoSEQ multiplex PCR; TCRdb lists only in-frame clones, some missing. The data show about 70,000 clones, 85% to 95% seen once. The rearrangement links TRBV18 to TRBJ1-1; 9 nucleotides line up with TRBD1. This TCR derives from a human donor in good health. The sample comprised T cells isolated from PBMCs. The CDR3 loop is CASSQQATEGGQGRVTEAFF. CDR3 nucleotides: TGTGCCAGCTCACAGCAGGCCACCGAGGGGGGACAGGGTAGGGTCACTGAAGCTTTCTTT.